These 16 T cell receptor beta chains share one sample of origin, sequenced in a study of beta chain features in type 1 diabetes. Study outcomes and limitations: Significant though moderate, a shortening of TCRB CDR3s appeared in all four CD4+ subsets of Type 1 diabetes patients.

These receptors have no known antigen. All of the isolated RNA was reverse transcribed, so expressed TCRB transcripts were sequenced. The method was immunoSEQ multiplex PCR; TCRdb's version includes in-frame clones alone and lacks a portion of them. The sample contains about 280,000 clones, approximately 15% of which appear only once. The sample consisted of naive CD4+ T cells from blood. The receptors shown here come from a man in his late teens or twenties with type 1 diabetes.

The table lists this clone with a few counts. The rearrangement joins TRBV28 to TRBJ2-7; 7 nucleotides match TRBD1. Trimming cost V 3 bases and J 2 bases; bases outside gene matches: 4. CDR1 is MDHEN, CDR2 SYDVKM, per germline. This CDR3 spans 14 amino acids. The CDR3 nucleotides read TGTGCCAGCAGTTTTGACAGGGTACCCTACGAGCAGTACTTC. Translating it yields CASSFDRVPYEQYF. The variable domain in full, completed from reference TRBV28 and TRBJ2-7, reads DVKVTQSSRYLVKRTGEKVFLECVQDMDHENMFWYRQDPGLGLRLIYFSYDVKMKEKGDIPEGYSVSREKKERFSLILESASTNQTSMYLCASSFDRVPYEQYFGPGTRLTVT.

This clone was observed a handful of times. This chain links TRBV18 with TRBJ2-7, with a weak D call TRBD1 (6 bases). This CDR3 has 13 amino acids. Trimming cost V 5 bases and J 3 bases, with 11 bases left between them. Germline CDR1 is KGHSH and CDR2 is LQKENI. CDR3 DNA sequence: TGTGCCAGCTCATCAGGGGAGAGCTACGAGCAGTACTTC. It translates to CASSSGESYEQYF. Complete variable domain (other parts from reference TRBV18 and TRBJ2-7): NAGVMQNPRHLVRRRGQEARLRCSPMKGHSHVYWYRQLPEEGLKFMVYLQKENIIDESGMPKERFSAEFPKEGPSILRIQQVVRGDSAAYFCASSSGESYEQYFGPGTRLTVT.

This clone was seen only a few times. This chain links TRBV5-5 with TRBJ2-7; the match to TRBD2 covers 9 bases. The CDR3 length is 16 residues. V was clipped by 0 bases and J by 4 bases; unmatched bases: 8. Germline V gene data show CDR1 as SGHKS and CDR2 as YYEKEE (reference sequence). As DNA, the CDR3 is TGTGCCAGCAGCTTGGGGCGAAGCGGGAGGCCATACGAGCAGTACTTC. Translating gives CASSLGRSGRPYEQYF.

The CDR3 DNA reads as TGTGCCATCAGTGAGGGACTAGCTACCTACAATGAGCAGTTCTTC. Its protein is CAISEGLATYNEQFF. The genes are TRBV10-3 and TRBJ2-1; TRBD2 aligns across 8 bases. CDR1 and CDR2 from the germline V gene are ENHRY and SYGVKD. The CDR3 runs 15 residues. The junction had 2 bases not matched to a gene; V was cut back by 2 bases and J by 2 bases.

The rearrangement uses TRBV19 and TRBJ2-5, with 8 nucleotides matching TRBD2. The CDR3 extends over 15 amino acids. V dropped 3 bases and J dropped 7; count of bases not matched to a gene: 10. Germline V lookup: CDR1 LNHDA, CDR2 SQIVND (reference sequence). CDR3 region: CASSISGGSPRTQYF. DNA of the CDR3: TGTGCCAGTAGTATCAGCGGGGGCTCCCCCCGGACCCAGTACTTC.

This clone came up a few times. The rearrangement joins TRBV15 to TRBJ2-1; D gene uncertain. Trimming shortened V by 3 bases and J by 6 bases, and 6 bases separated the two germline ends. This CDR3 is 12 amino acids long. Germline V gene lookup returns CDR1 LNHNV and CDR2 YYDKDF (reference sequence). CDR3 amino acids: CATSRVGNEQFF. The DNA of the CDR3 is TGTGCCACCAGCAGGGTCGGCAATGAGCAGTTCTTC.

The V call is TRBV28, the J call TRBJ2-7, with 11 bases aligning to TRBD1. This CDR3 is built from 17 residues. Germline assignment: CDR1 MDHEN and CDR2 SYDVKM. The V segment lost 6 bases and the J segment 9 bases; nucleotides outside the gene matches: 19. CDR3 residues: CASRSGLGGQGVYRQYF. The DNA for the CDR3 is TGTGCCAGCAGGTCCGGCCTCGGGGGACAGGGGGTATATCGGCAGTACTTC. The full variable domain, with the rest looked up from reference TRBV28 and TRBJ2-7, is DVKVTQSSRYLVKRTGEKVFLECVQDMDHENMFWYRQDPGLGLRLIYFSYDVKMKEKGDIPEGYSVSREKKERFSLILESASTNQTSMYLCASRSGLGGQGVYRQYFGPGTRLTVT.

The chain has TRBV7-2 and TRBJ2-6; TRBD2 aligns across 8 bases. This CDR3 spans 18 amino acids. Germline trimming cut 1 base from V and 0 bases from J; bases unmatched to any gene: 5. The germline gives CDR1 SGHTA, CDR2 FQGNSA. CDR3 DNA: TGTGCCAGCAGCTTAGGTGCGGGGGGAAGCTCTGGGGCCAACGTCCTGACTTTC. It yields the protein CASSLGAGGSSGANVLTF.

The rearrangement links TRBV30 to TRBJ1-1; 7 bases align to TRBD1. The CDR3 has 14 residues. Germline V CDR1 and CDR2: GTSNPN, SVGIG (reference sequence). Trimming removed 2 bases from V and 2 bases from J; junction bases left unmatched: 5. For the CDR3, the DNA is TGTGCCTGGAGTCGGGACAGAGTCAACACTGAAGCTTTCTTT. This sequence encodes CAWSRDRVNTEAFF.

This rearrangement joins TRBV6-1 to TRBJ2-5, with 10 positions matching TRBD2. Germline CDR1 reads MNHNS; CDR2 reads SASEGT. The V gene end was trimmed by 7 bases and the J gene end by 5 bases; junction bases not matched to a gene: 7. The CDR3 spans 14 residues. CDR3 loop: CASKGLARTETQYF. The CDR3 coding sequence is TGTGCCAGCAAGGGACTAGCGAGAACGGAGACCCAGTACTTC.

This clone was seen a handful of times. The chain has TRBV11-2 and TRBJ2-7; the match to TRBD1 covers 8 bases. Germline trimming cut 6 bases from V and 3 bases from J; bases unmatched to any gene: 4. This CDR3 region has 13 residues. Germline V gene lookup returns CDR1 SGHAT and CDR2 FQNNGV. The CDR3 protein is CASRRTGFYEQYF. DNA of the CDR3: TGTGCCAGCAGGAGGACAGGGTTCTACGAGCAGTACTTC.

This clone was observed a handful of times. The chain links TRBV5-1 to TRBJ2-2; the match to TRBD2 covers 8 bases. This CDR3 comprises 16 residues. Germline V gene data show CDR1 as SGHRS and CDR2 as YFSETQ. Trimming at V came to 2 bases and at J to 5 bases, leaving 8 bases not matched to a gene. CDR3 residues: CASSFEAGDRTGELFF. CDR3 bases: TGCGCCAGCAGCTTCGAAGCGGGAGATCGGACCGGGGAGCTGTTTTTT.

This clone turned up a few times. V is TRBV9 and J is TRBJ2-3; D is ambiguous. V was trimmed by 0 bases and J by 4 bases, leaving 9 bases between them. The CDR3 consists of 14 residues. Looked up from germline, CDR1 is SGDLS and CDR2 is YYNGEE. The CDR3 nucleotides are TGTGCCAGCAGCGTAGCCATAGATCCAGATACGCAGTATTTT. Protein: CASSVAIDPDTQYF.

This clone has a handful of counts. The chain combines TRBV18 with TRBJ2-1, with 12 bases that match TRBD2. J was trimmed by 7 bases and V by 6 bases; bases with no gene match: 7. The CDR3 runs to 15 residues. Germline values: CDR1 KGHSH, CDR2 LQKENI. The CDR3 reads CASSLTSGGPNEQFF. As DNA, the CDR3 is TGTGCCAGCTCGCTGACTAGCGGGGGACCTAATGAGCAGTTCTTC.

The chain uses TRBV5-4 and TRBJ1-4; no definite D call. The CDR3 is 13 amino acids. Germline V gene lookup returns CDR1 SGHNT and CDR2 YYREEE (reference sequence). V was clipped by 4 bases and J by 6 bases, with 10 bases between them. The CDR3 region has the DNA TGTGCCAGCAGCCTGGACCGAGATGAAAAACTGTTTTTT. Its protein product is CASSLDRDEKLFF.

This clone occurred a few times. This sequence joins TRBV7-2 and TRBJ2-3, with 8 bases lining up with TRBD1. The junction had 10 bases not matched to a gene; V was cut back by 2 bases and J by 3 bases. This CDR3 has 17 residues. Germline V gene lookup returns CDR1 SGHTA and CDR2 FQGNSA. CDR3: CASSLRWTGPRTDTQYF. The CDR3 region has the DNA TGTGCCAGCAGCTTACGTTGGACAGGGCCAAGGACAGATACGCAGTATTTT.